The present entry profiles one T cell receptor (beta chain) with its context. These data come from a study of cytomegalovirus exposure and HLA in healthy donors. Study overall: Of all 380 or so donors who were genotyped, 75% to 85% belonged to the Caucasian-associated ancestry cluster.

PCR amplification relied on 60 Vbeta primers (plus 13 Jbeta primers). TCRdb keeps only in-frame clones here, not all; method: immunoSEQ multiplex PCR. The sample totals tens of thousands of clones; its top ten clones hold about 12%. Losses at the gene ends were 0 bases for V and 2 bases for J; bases not matched to a gene: 6. From germline, CDR1 is SGHRS and CDR2 YFSETQ. CDR3 length: 16 residues. The rearrangement uses TRBV5-1 and TRBJ2-3; 7 nucleotides line up with TRBD1. The clonotype originates from a woman aged 25 to 39 in good health and CMV-seropositive. The source material was PBMCs. The CDR3 nucleotides are TGCGCCAGCAGCTTGGAGGACAGGAGAAACACAGATACGCAGTATTTT. It yields the protein CASSLEDRRNTDTQYF.